These 26 T cell receptor beta chains were sequenced from one sample in a study of patients and donors after allogeneic stem cell transplantation. From the RT-PCR reads, TCRdb called clonotypes with MiXCR, one entry per CDR3 protein. The sample records fewer than 20,000 distinct CDR3 sequences, roughly a quarter being singletons. Sequencing was carried out using blood, either unsorted or a sorted T cell fraction (not recorded which). These receptors came from a human donor who was either an allogeneic HSCT recipient or a stem cell or donor lymphocyte infusion donor (not recorded which). It is not recorded whose cells these are; they may come from a transplant donor.

This clonotype was recorded a few times. V gene TRBV3-1 combines with J gene TRBJ1-5; the D is unclear. The V end lost 4 bases, the J end lost 4 bases, and 8 bases lay between the germline ends. This CDR3 has 13 residues. CDR1 LGHDT and CDR2 YNNKEL come from the germline V gene (reference sequence). This chain's CDR3 is CASSRALNQPQHF. The CDR3 coding sequence is TGTGCCAGCAGCCGGGCCCTTAATCAGCCCCAGCATTTT.

This clonotype has a handful of counts. The V gene is TRBV7-3, the J gene TRBJ2-1; TRBD1 aligns across 7 bases. CDR1 SGHTA and CDR2 FQGTGA come from the germline V gene. The CDR3 covers 14 residues. V lost 1 base and J lost 8; bases outside the gene matches: 5. The DNA of the CDR3 is TGTGCCAGCAGCTTAATAGGCAGGGGGTATGAGCAGTTCTTC. This codes for CASSLIGRGYEQFF. The variable domain in full, completed from reference TRBV7-3 and TRBJ2-1, reads GAGVSQTPSNKVTEKGKYVELRCDPISGHTALYWYRQSLGQGPEFLIYFQGTGAADDSGLPNDRFFAVRPEGSVSTLKIQRTERGDSAVYLCASSLIGRGYEQFFGPGTRLTVL.

This clonotype was observed a few times. V and J are TRBV7-8 and TRBJ1-3; a possible D gene is TRBD1 (5 bases). Germline V lookup: CDR1 SGHVS, CDR2 FQNEAQ. V was clipped by 2 bases and J by 4 bases, with 12 bases between them. The CDR3 totals 15 residues. The CDR3 reads CASSLTLRGGNTIYF. The CDR3, as DNA: TGTGCCAGCAGCTTAACGCTACGGGGCGGAAACACCATATATTTT.

In its sample, this clonotype was seen many times. The chain couples TRBV30 to TRBJ1-1; 9 bases align to TRBD1. From germline, CDR1 is GTSNPN and CDR2 SVGIG (reference sequence). The CDR3 runs 14 residues. V was clipped by 5 bases and J by 1 base; unmatched bases: 5. This CDR3 reads CAWGTGQGNTEAFF. CDR3 DNA sequence: TGTGCCTGGGGGACGGGACAGGGGAACACTGAAGCTTTCTTT. Combining the CDR3 with reference TRBV30 and TRBJ1-1 gives the whole variable domain SQTIHQWPATLVQPVGSPLSLECTVEGTSNPNLYWYRQAAGRGLQLLFYSVGIGQISSEVPQNLSASRPQDRQFILSSKKLLLSDSGFYLCAWGTGQGNTEAFFGQGTRLTVV.

The chain uses TRBV3-1 and TRBJ1-2, with D possibly matching TRBD1 (6 bases). The germline V and J ends were trimmed by 6 bases and 5 bases, with 13 bases remaining between them. Germline V gene lookup returns CDR1 LGHDT and CDR2 YNNKEL (reference sequence). The CDR3 covers 13 residues. CDR3 sequence: CASRPGHRYGYTF. Here the CDR3 DNA reads TGTGCCAGCAGGCCGGGACACCGGTATGGCTACACCTTC.

The chain combines TRBV5-1 with TRBJ2-3, with D perhaps TRBD2 (5 bases). The CDR3 has 20 residues. The germline V gene has CDR1 SGHRS and CDR2 YFSETQ. Trimming shortened V by 6 bases and J by 0 bases, and 29 bases separated the two germline ends. The CDR3 is CASIRGFDFPTGSSTDTQYF. The DNA of the CDR3 is TGCGCCAGCATCCGAGGGTTCGACTTCCCGACCGGGTCTAGCACAGATACGCAGTATTTT.

This clonotype was counted a single time. It is likely a read error, because the conserved phenylalanine at the end of the CDR3 is missing. The chain combines TRBV10-3 with TRBJ1-2; D is possibly TRBD1 (6 bases). Trimming removed 7 bases from V and 8 bases from J, with 17 bases in between. CDR3 length: 13 residues. Looked up from germline, CDR1 is ENHRY and CDR2 is SYGVKD. CDR3 sequence: CAITQGPQRGYTL. The CDR3 DNA reads TGTGCCATCACGCAGGGGCCTCAAAGAGGCTACACCTTA.

This clonotype was observed many times. J is TRBJ1-2 and V is TRBV20-1; the D gene is possibly TRBD1 (5 bases). With 6 bases removed from V and 4 bases from J, the gap between germline ends came to 15 bases. This CDR3 region has 13 residues. Germline CDR1 reads DFQATT; CDR2 reads SNEGSKA (reference sequence). CDR3 nucleotides: TGCAGTGCGCCCAGAGGGGCCGCCTATGGCTACACCTTC. This sequence encodes CSAPRGAAYGYTF.

The V call is TRBV4-1, the J call TRBJ2-4, with D unclear. The CDR3 runs to 11 residues. Germline CDR1 MGHRA, CDR2 YSYEKL. Trimming left V 7 bases short and J 1 base short, with 2 bases between. The chain's CDR3 is CASMAKNIQYF. Here the CDR3 DNA reads TGCGCCAGCATGGCCAAAAACATTCAGTACTTC.

This rearrangement joins TRBV28 to TRBJ1-2; D is ambiguous. V lost 7 bases to trimming and J lost 5 bases, with 17 bases between them. The germline gives CDR1 MDHEN, CDR2 SYDVKM. The CDR3 runs to 14 residues. The chain's CDR3 is CASTLVGRQYGYTF. The CDR3 coding sequence is TGTGCCAGCACGTTGGTTGGACGGCAGTATGGCTACACCTTC.

The chain links TRBV10-3 to TRBJ1-1; 7 bases are shared with TRBD1. V lost 5 bases, J lost 7 bases, and 4 bases stayed unmatched. Germline assignment: CDR1 ENHRY and CDR2 SYGVKD. The CDR3 runs 12 residues. The CDR3 nucleotides read TGTGCCATCAGTCAGACAGGGTTTGAAGCTTTCTTT. Protein sequence: CAISQTGFEAFF.

This clonotype is classed as large. The chain recombines TRBV12-3 or TRBV12-4 with TRBJ1-1, with D unclear. CDR3 length equals 13 residues. Trimming took 7 bases from V and 0 from J, leaving 9 bases between them. The CDR3, as DNA: TGTGCCAGCACCTGGGAGCTGAACACTGAAGCTTTCTTT. This translates into CASTWELNTEAFF.

This clonotype was observed a few times. The chain joins TRBV12-3 or TRBV12-4 to TRBJ1-1; D ambiguous. The CDR3 contains 13 residues. Trimming removed 0 bases at V and 10 bases at J, with 12 bases between. This chain's CDR3 is CASSLASGRRAFF. Written as DNA, the CDR3 is TGTGCCAGCAGTTTAGCGTCCGGGAGGAGAGCTTTCTTT.

This rearrangement joins TRBV6-1 to TRBJ1-5; no firm D call. Germline V gene data show CDR1 as MNHNS and CDR2 as SASEGT. The CDR3 extends over 13 amino acids. V was cut by 5 bases and J by 8 bases, with 13 bases left in between. The CDR3 is CASSPTGGKPQHF. In nucleotides, the CDR3 is TGTGCCAGCAGTCCCACGGGAGGGAAGCCCCAGCATTTT.

The V call is TRBV5-4, the J call TRBJ2-1; D gene unclear. Germline CDR1 and CDR2: SGHNT and YYREEE (reference sequence). The CDR3 is 12 amino acids. The V end was cut by 1 base, the J end by 7 bases, with 6 bases between. Here the CDR3 reads CASSLLGNEQFF. In DNA form, the CDR3 reads TGTGCCAGCAGCTTGCTCGGAAATGAGCAGTTCTTC.

In DNA, the CDR3 is TGCGCCAGCAGCCATGGTGACAGGGAGGTTTCACCCCTCCACTTT. It translates to CASSHGDREVSPLHF. The chain carries TRBV4-3 and TRBJ1-6, with TRBD1 identical over 7 bases. Germline loops: CDR1 LGHNA, CDR2 YSLEER. The J segment lost 9 bases and the V segment lost 3 bases, leaving 8 bases of the junction unmatched. The CDR3 extends over 15 amino acids.

This clonotype was counted a few times. The J gene is TRBJ1-1, the V gene TRBV12-3 or TRBV12-4; no firm D call. V lost 5 bases and J 2 bases, leaving 12 bases between the germline ends. The CDR3 is 14 residues long. The CDR3 sequence: CASSETQVNTEAFF. In DNA, the CDR3 is TGTGCCAGCAGTGAAACCCAGGTTAACACTGAAGCTTTCTTT.

The V and J genes are TRBV10-3 and TRBJ2-5, with 8 bases lining up with TRBD1. The CDR3 contains 16 residues. V lost 0 bases, J lost 2 bases, and 5 bases stayed unmatched. The V gene's germline CDR1 is ENHRY and CDR2 SYGVKD. CDR3 nucleotide sequence: TGTGCCATCAGTGAGTCGGACAGGGTTGGACAAGAGACCCAGTACTTC. Amino acids: CAISESDRVGQETQYF.

The chain recombines TRBV6-5 with TRBJ1-1; D is perhaps TRBD1 (5 bases). Trimming cost V 3 bases and J 4 bases, with 18 bases left between them. Germline CDR1 is MNHEY and CDR2 is SVGAGI. This CDR3 region has 16 residues. CDR3 nucleotide sequence: TGTGCCAGCAGTTATTCACCAATCGACAGTCTCACTGAAGCTTTCTTT. This translates into CASSYSPIDSLTEAFF.

The V gene is TRBV20-1, the J gene TRBJ1-2, with 8 bases matching TRBD1. The CDR3 extends over 19 amino acids. Germline CDR1 is DFQATT and CDR2 is SNEGSKA (reference sequence). The J segment lost 5 bases and the V segment lost 0 bases, leaving 20 bases of the junction unmatched. The CDR3 DNA reads as TGCAGTGCTAGAGATCGCCGAGACAGGGGCCGCCGAACCCTGTATGGCTACACCTTC. This translates into CSARDRRDRGRRTLYGYTF.

This rearrangement joins TRBV12-3 or TRBV12-4 to TRBJ2-7; 7 bases align to TRBD1. The CDR3 consists of 16 residues. Germline trimming cut 3 bases from V and 5 bases from J; bases unmatched to any gene: 13. The CDR3 region has the DNA TGTGCCAGCAGTTTTCTCCGGACAGGCCCCCGGCACGAGCAGTACTTC. The encoded protein is CASSFLRTGPRHEQYF.

There are many counts of this clonotype. The V and J genes are TRBV12-3 or TRBV12-4 and TRBJ1-1; D is perhaps TRBD1 (5 bases). V lost 4 bases and J 6 bases, leaving 9 bases between the germline ends. There are 12 residues in the CDR3. CDR3 in DNA: TGTGCCAGCAGTTCAGGGTACCCTGAAGCTTTCTTT. Amino acids: CASSSGYPEAFF.

This clonotype rates as medium-sized. V and J are TRBV10-3 and TRBJ1-2; D is ambiguous. Germline CDR1 and CDR2: ENHRY and SYGVKD. The CDR3 loop spans 13 amino acids. V lost 6 bases and J lost 4, with 12 bases in between. The CDR3 here is CAISWTAGYGYTF. The CDR3 region has the DNA TGTGCCATCAGCTGGACCGCGGGCTATGGCTACACCTTC.

The V gene is TRBV5-1, the J gene TRBJ2-7; D is unresolved. CDR3 length equals 15 residues. Germline CDR1 is SGHRS and CDR2 is YFSETQ. V lost 0 bases and J lost 3, with 13 bases in between. CDR3 in amino acids: CASSLAPTRDYEQYF. In DNA, the CDR3 is TGCGCCAGCAGCTTGGCCCCCACGAGAGACTACGAGCAGTACTTC.

This clonotype has ten or more counts. The chain links TRBV7-9 to TRBJ1-2; 7 bases agree with TRBD1. The V gene's germline CDR1 is SEHNR and CDR2 FQNEAQ (reference sequence). The CDR3 length is 14 residues. Germline trimming cut 4 bases from V and 8 bases from J; bases unmatched to any gene: 10. This CDR3 reads CASSYKETGRGYTF. The CDR3 DNA follows: TGTGCCAGCAGCTACAAAGAGACAGGGAGAGGCTACACCTTC.

The chain employs TRBV6-9 and TRBJ2-1; D might be TRBD2 (5 bases). Germline V gene lookup returns CDR1 MNHGY and CDR2 SVAAGI. This CDR3 has 15 residues. V was trimmed by 2 bases and J by 3 bases, leaving 11 bases between them. This chain's CDR3 is CASSYRGRDYNEQFF. The CDR3 DNA sequence: TGTGCCAGCAGTTATCGGGGTAGAGACTACAATGAGCAGTTCTTC.